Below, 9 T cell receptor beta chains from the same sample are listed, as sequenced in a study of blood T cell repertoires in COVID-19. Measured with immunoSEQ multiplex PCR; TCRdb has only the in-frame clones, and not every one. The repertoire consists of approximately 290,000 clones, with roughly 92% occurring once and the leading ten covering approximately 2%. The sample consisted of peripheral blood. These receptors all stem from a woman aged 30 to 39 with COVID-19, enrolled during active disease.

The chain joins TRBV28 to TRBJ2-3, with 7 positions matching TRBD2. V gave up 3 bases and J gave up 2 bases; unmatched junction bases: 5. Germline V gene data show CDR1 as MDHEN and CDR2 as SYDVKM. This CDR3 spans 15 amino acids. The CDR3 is CASSLGGSPTDTQYF. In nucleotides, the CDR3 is TGTGCCAGCAGTTTGGGAGGGAGTCCCACAGATACGCAGTATTTT.

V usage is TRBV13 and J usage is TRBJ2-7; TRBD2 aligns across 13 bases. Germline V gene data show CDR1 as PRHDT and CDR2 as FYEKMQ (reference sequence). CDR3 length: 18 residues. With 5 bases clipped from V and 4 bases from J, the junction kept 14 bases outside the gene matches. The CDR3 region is CASSADTGLAGRQYEQYF. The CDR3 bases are TGTGCCAGCAGCGCAGATACGGGACTAGCGGGGAGACAGTACGAGCAGTACTTC. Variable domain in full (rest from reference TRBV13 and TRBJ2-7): AAGVIQSPRHLIKEKRETATLKCYPIPRHDTVYWYQQGPGQDPQFLISFYEKMQSDKGSIPDRFSAQQFSDYHSELNMSSLELGDSALYFCASSADTGLAGRQYEQYFGPGTRLTVT.

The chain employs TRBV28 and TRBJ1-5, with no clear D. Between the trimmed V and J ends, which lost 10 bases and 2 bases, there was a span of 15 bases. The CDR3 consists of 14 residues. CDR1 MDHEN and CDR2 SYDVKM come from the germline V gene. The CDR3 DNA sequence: TGTGCCACCTCGAGATTACTAGGCAATCAGCCCCAGCATTTT. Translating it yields CATSRLLGNQPQHF.

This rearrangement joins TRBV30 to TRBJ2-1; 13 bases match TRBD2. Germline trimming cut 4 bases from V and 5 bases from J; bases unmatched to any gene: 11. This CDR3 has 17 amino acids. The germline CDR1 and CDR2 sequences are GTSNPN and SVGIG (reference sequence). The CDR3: CAWKDGLAGVPDNEQFF. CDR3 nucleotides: TGTGCCTGGAAGGACGGACTAGCGGGAGTTCCAGACAATGAGCAGTTCTTC.

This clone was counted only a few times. The CDR3 DNA follows: TGTGCCAGCAGTGAGACGACAGGGGGTCACGAGCAGTACTTC. Its translation is CASSETTGGHEQYF. The chain combines TRBV6-1 with TRBJ2-7; TRBD1 agrees at 9 bases. V dropped 3 bases and J dropped 5; count of bases not matched to a gene: 5. Looked up from germline, CDR1 is MNHNS and CDR2 is SASEGT. The CDR3 sequence is 14 residues long.

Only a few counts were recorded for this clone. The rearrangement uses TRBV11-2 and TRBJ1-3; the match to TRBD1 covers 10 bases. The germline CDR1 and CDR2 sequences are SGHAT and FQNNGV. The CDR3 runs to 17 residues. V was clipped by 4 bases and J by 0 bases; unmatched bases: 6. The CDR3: CASSSGQGGTSGNTIYF. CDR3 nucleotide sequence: TGTGCCAGCAGCTCCGGACAGGGGGGAACCTCTGGAAACACCATATATTTT.

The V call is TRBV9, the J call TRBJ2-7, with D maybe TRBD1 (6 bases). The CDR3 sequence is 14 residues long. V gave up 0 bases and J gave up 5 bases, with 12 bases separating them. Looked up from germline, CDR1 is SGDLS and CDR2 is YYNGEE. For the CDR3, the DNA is TGTGCCAGCAGCGTAGCTGTCAGGGGCAACGAGCAGTACTTC. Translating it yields CASSVAVRGNEQYF.

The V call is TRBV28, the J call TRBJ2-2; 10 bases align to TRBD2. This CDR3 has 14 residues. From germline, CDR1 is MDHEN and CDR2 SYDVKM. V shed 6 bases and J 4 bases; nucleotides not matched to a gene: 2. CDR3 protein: CASRGTSVTGELFF. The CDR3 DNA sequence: TGTGCCAGCAGGGGGACTAGCGTCACCGGGGAGCTGTTTTTT.

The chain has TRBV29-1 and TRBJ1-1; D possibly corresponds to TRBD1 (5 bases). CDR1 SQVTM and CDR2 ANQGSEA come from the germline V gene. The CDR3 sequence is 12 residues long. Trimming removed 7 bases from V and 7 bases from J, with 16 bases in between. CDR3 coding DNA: TGCAGCGCCATTACAGGTGAAATTGAAGCTTTCTTT. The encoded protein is CSAITGEIEAFF.